What follows are 22 T cell receptor beta chains derived from one specimen sequenced in a study of T cell changes during pregnancy in multiple sclerosis (dated by TCRdb to about 2019). Library generation was performed with the immunoSEQ multiplex PCR assay. TCRdb stores this immuneACCESS table with in-frame sequences only. Part of the clones is absent; in the studies checked, under half of the shortfall reflects unresolved V genes, and no reason is known for the rest. Present in this sample are around 65,000 clones, roughly 90% of which were seen just once. The ten largest make up approximately 3% of the sample. The input for sequencing was peripheral blood, taken in the second trimester of pregnancy. These receptors came from a female donor in good health, enrolled as a control in a pregnancy study.

The CDR3 loop is CASSLLLGRGLGYGYTF. The CDR3 DNA reads TGTGCCAGCAGCTTACTCCTGGGCAGGGGGCTTGGCTATGGCTACACCTTC. V gene TRBV11-2 combines with J gene TRBJ1-2, with 8 bases lining up with TRBD1. The CDR3 is 17 amino acids. V shed 2 bases and J 4 bases; nucleotides not matched to a gene: 12. The germline gives CDR1 SGHAT, CDR2 FQNNGV.

The chain uses TRBV5-1 and TRBJ2-7, with a tentative D call TRBD2 (6 bases). The CDR3 spans 16 residues. Trimming pared 0 bases from V and 3 bases from J, leaving 16 bases between. Germline CDR1 SGHRS, CDR2 YFSETQ. The CDR3, as DNA: TGCGCCAGCAGCTTGGTGCCTAGCGTGGGAGGCTACGAGCAGTACTTC. Translating it yields CASSLVPSVGGYEQYF.

This chain joins TRBV2 and TRBJ1-5, with a weak D call TRBD1 (6 bases). The length of the CDR3 is 13 residues. CDR1 SNHLY and CDR2 FYNNEI come from the germline V gene. Trimming shortened V by 6 bases and J by 4 bases, and 10 bases separated the two germline ends. The CDR3 region has the DNA TGTGCCAGCAGGGTCACAGGGAATCAGCCCCAGCATTTT. Protein: CASRVTGNQPQHF.

The J gene is TRBJ1-5, the V gene TRBV28; D is possibly TRBD1 (6 bases). Trimming stripped 0 bases from V and 2 bases from J, with 11 bases between. The CDR3 is 16 residues long. CDR1 and CDR2 (germline): MDHEN, SYDVKM. The CDR3: CASSLWKAGGNQPQHF. DNA for the CDR3: TGTGCCAGCAGTTTATGGAAGGCAGGGGGCAATCAGCCCCAGCATTTT.

The CDR3 protein is CASRPGGAVNSPLHF. CDR3 coding DNA: TGTGCCAGCAGGCCGGGGGGGGCAGTAAATTCACCCCTCCACTTT. The chain is built from TRBV25-1 and TRBJ1-6; perhaps TRBD1 as D (6 bases). The length of the CDR3 is 15 residues. Per the germline V gene, CDR1 is MGHDK and CDR2 is SYGVNS. V dropped 6 bases and J dropped 7 bases, with 16 bases sitting between them.

The chain employs TRBV6-5 and TRBJ2-7; TRBD2 is a possible D gene (6 bases). The CDR3 covers 14 residues. Per the germline V gene, CDR1 is MNHEY and CDR2 is SVGAGI. The germline V and J ends were trimmed by 4 bases and 4 bases, with 14 bases remaining between them. In nucleotides, the CDR3 is TGTGCCAGCAGTTCCCCGGGACTTTTTTACGAGCAGTACTTC. Its translation: CASSSPGLFYEQYF.

The gene calls are TRBV27 and TRBJ1-1, with D unresolved. The CDR3 contains 15 residues. From germline, CDR1 is MNHEY and CDR2 SMNVEV (reference sequence). V was trimmed by 2 bases and J by 4 bases, leaving 14 bases between them. This CDR3 reads CASSLARNPSTEAFF. The DNA of the CDR3 is TGTGCCAGCAGTTTAGCGCGGAACCCGAGCACTGAAGCTTTCTTT.

The rearrangement joins TRBV7-8 to TRBJ2-3; the match to TRBD2 covers 12 bases. J gave up 4 bases and V 8 bases, and 4 bases lay outside the gene matches. The germline V gene encodes CDR1 SGHVS and CDR2 FQNEAQ. The CDR3 has 14 residues. The CDR3 bases are TGTGCCAGCGCTAGCGGGAGGGCCCCAGATACGCAGTATTTT. This sequence encodes CASASGRAPDTQYF. The full variable domain, rest sourced from reference TRBV7-8 and TRBJ2-3, is GAGVSQSPRYKVAKRGQDVALRCDPISGHVSLFWYQQALGQGPEFLTYFQNEAQLDKSGLPSDRFFAERPEGSVSTLKIQRTQQEDSAVYLCASASGRAPDTQYFGPGTRLTVL.

V gene TRBV19 combines with J gene TRBJ1-2; 7 nucleotides match TRBD1. Per germline, CDR1 LNHDA and CDR2 SQIVND (reference sequence). The CDR3 loop spans 14 amino acids. Trimming removed 7 bases from V and 6 bases from J; junction bases left unmatched: 11. CDR3 region: CASTQGGVFNGYTF. Here the CDR3 DNA reads TGTGCCAGTACCCAAGGGGGCGTATTTAATGGCTACACCTTC.

The rearrangement uses TRBV6-1 and TRBJ2-5, with 8 bases that match TRBD2. V shed 4 bases, J shed 5 bases, and the junction held 9 bases outside the gene matches. Germline CDR1 is MNHNS and CDR2 is SASEGT. The CDR3 is 15 residues long. The CDR3 region is CASSGLGGGQETQYF. In nucleotides, the CDR3 is TGTGCCAGCAGTGGCTTGGGCGGGGGGCAGGAGACCCAGTACTTC.

V is TRBV4-1 and J is TRBJ1-5; tentative D call: TRBD1 (6 bases). Germline values: CDR1 MGHRA, CDR2 YSYEKL. The CDR3 spans 16 residues. The V end lost 0 bases, the J end lost 6 bases, and 15 bases lay between the germline ends. CDR3 nucleotides: TGCGCCAGCAGCCAAGATAGGGCAGGGGTAGGTCAGCCCCAGCATTTT. This translates into CASSQDRAGVGQPQHF.

The rearrangement uses TRBV7-3 and TRBJ2-2; 14 bases are shared with TRBD2. Germline CDR1 is SGHTA and CDR2 is FQGTGA. This CDR3 is built from 16 residues. V was pared by 6 bases and J by 4 bases, with 4 bases of the junction left unmatched. The CDR3 nucleotides read TGTGCCAGCAGGACCGGGACTAGCGGGGGCACCGGGGAGCTGTTTTTT. Translating it yields CASRTGTSGGTGELFF.

The CDR3 sequence is CATAMREETQYF. DNA of the CDR3: TGTGCCACGGCTATGAGGGAAGAGACCCAGTACTTC. The chain recombines TRBV10-3 with TRBJ2-5; possible D gene TRBD2, 5 bases. V was shortened by 10 bases and J by 3 bases, with 12 bases between the two germline ends. The V gene's germline CDR1 is ENHRY and CDR2 SYGVKD. The CDR3 is 12 amino acids.

The genes are TRBV7-8 and TRBJ2-7; 8 positions agree with TRBD2. Trimming cost V 4 bases and J 2 bases; bases outside gene matches: 4. The CDR3 totals 14 residues. Germline CDR1 SGHVS, CDR2 FQNEAQ. CDR3 nucleotide sequence: TGTGCCAGCAGCTGGAGCGGGGGACCCTACGAGCAGTACTTC. It is translated as CASSWSGGPYEQYF.

The chain couples TRBV10-3 to TRBJ2-1; 8 bases map to TRBD2. The CDR3 is 14 amino acids. With V trimmed by 2 bases and J by 8 bases, 5 bases remained unmatched. The V gene's germline CDR1 is ENHRY and CDR2 SYGVKD. The CDR3: CAISEGLAGDEQFF. CDR3 bases: TGTGCCATCAGTGAGGGACTAGCAGGGGATGAGCAGTTCTTC.

Here the CDR3 reads CASSLASLRETQYF. CDR3 bases: TGTGCCAGCAGCTTGGCCAGCCTGAGGGAGACCCAGTACTTC. The chain joins TRBV5-4 to TRBJ2-5, with D uncertain. Trimming shortened V by 0 bases and J by 5 bases, and 11 bases separated the two germline ends. This CDR3 has 14 amino acids. CDR1 and CDR2 (germline): SGHNT, YYREEE (reference sequence).

The CDR3 spells CAWSRGGKETQYF. CDR3 nucleotide sequence: TGTGCCTGGTCTCGGGGGGGCAAAGAGACCCAGTACTTC. The chain uses TRBV30 and TRBJ2-5; 8 positions agree with TRBD2. The trim removed 5 bases at V and 3 bases at J, leaving 5 bases unmatched. Germline loops: CDR1 GTSNPN, CDR2 SVGIG (reference sequence). The CDR3 has 13 residues.

This clone was seen just once. The chain combines TRBV18 with TRBJ1-2; 12 bases are a match to TRBD1. Germline CDR1 reads KGHSH; CDR2 reads LQKENI. V lost 1 base and J lost 6; bases outside the gene matches: 9. The CDR3 runs 17 residues. The CDR3 protein is CASSPQGQGASSDGYTF. The CDR3 DNA sequence: TGTGCCAGCTCACCACAGGGACAGGGGGCGAGTTCAGATGGCTACACCTTC.

This clone came up a few times. The chain uses TRBV28 and TRBJ2-3, with a tentative D call TRBD1 (6 bases). The CDR3 has 15 amino acids. Trimming took 6 bases from V and 0 from J, leaving 13 bases between them. Germline loops: CDR1 MDHEN, CDR2 SYDVKM. CDR3 coding DNA: TGTGCCAGCAGCCTCGGACAGTTTAGCACAGATACGCAGTATTTT. Translated: CASSLGQFSTDTQYF. Using reference TRBV28 and TRBJ2-3 for the parts outside the CDR3, the full variable domain is DVKVTQSSRYLVKRTGEKVFLECVQDMDHENMFWYRQDPGLGLRLIYFSYDVKMKEKGDIPEGYSVSREKKERFSLILESASTNQTSMYLCASSLGQFSTDTQYFGPGTRLTVL.

The chain uses TRBV27 and TRBJ2-7; maybe TRBD2 (6 bases). The ends were cut back, 6 bases at V and 2 bases at J, with 11 bases in the middle. This CDR3 has 13 amino acids. Germline CDR1 and CDR2: MNHEY and SMNVEV (reference sequence). CDR3 sequence reads: CASSLGGPYEQYF. CDR3 coding DNA: TGTGCCAGCAGCCTGGGGGGACCCTACGAGCAGTACTTC.

The V and J genes are TRBV28 and TRBJ1-1, with D possibly TRBD1 on 6 matching bases. CDR1 MDHEN and CDR2 SYDVKM come from the germline V gene. CDR3 size: 16 residues. Trimming cost V 1 base and J 0 bases, with 12 bases left between them. CDR3 sequence reads: CASSLSSTGLNTEAFF. CDR3 nucleotide sequence: TGTGCCAGCAGTTTATCCAGCACAGGGTTGAACACTGAAGCTTTCTTT. The whole variable domain, remainder taken from reference TRBV28 and TRBJ1-1, is DVKVTQSSRYLVKRTGEKVFLECVQDMDHENMFWYRQDPGLGLRLIYFSYDVKMKEKGDIPEGYSVSREKKERFSLILESASTNQTSMYLCASSLSSTGLNTEAFFGQGTRLTVV.

There are a few counts of this clone. The rearrangement uses TRBV2 and TRBJ1-5, with a possible D match to TRBD1 (5 bases). Germline V gene data show CDR1 as SNHLY and CDR2 as FYNNEI. The CDR3 consists of 13 residues. Trimming pared 9 bases from V and 4 bases from J, leaving 13 bases between. The CDR3, as DNA: TGTGCCAGTACCTCCTCAGGGAATCAGCCCCAGCATTTT. It is translated as CASTSSGNQPQHF.